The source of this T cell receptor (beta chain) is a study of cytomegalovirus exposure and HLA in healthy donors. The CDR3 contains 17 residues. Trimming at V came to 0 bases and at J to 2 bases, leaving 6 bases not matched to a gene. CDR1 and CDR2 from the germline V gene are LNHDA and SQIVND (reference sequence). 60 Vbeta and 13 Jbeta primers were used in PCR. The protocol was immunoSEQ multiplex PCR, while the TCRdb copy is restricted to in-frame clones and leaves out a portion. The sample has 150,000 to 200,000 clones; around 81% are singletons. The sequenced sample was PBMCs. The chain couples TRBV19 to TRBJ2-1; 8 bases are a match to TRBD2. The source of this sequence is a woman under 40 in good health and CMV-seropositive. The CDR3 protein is CASSIDREGITYNEQFF. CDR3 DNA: TGTGCCAGTAGTATAGATCGGGAGGGGATCACCTACAATGAGCAGTTCTTC.